These T cell receptor beta chains were read from a single sample in a study of graft-versus-host responses after intestinal transplantation. Assay: immunoSEQ multiplex PCR; the TCRdb copy retains only in-frame clones and omits some. The table includes 9,400 or so clones, over 25% detected once. Sequences were derived from alloreactive CD4+ T cells from a mixed lymphocyte reaction culture, sampled before intestinal transplant. The receptors stem from a human patient who received an intestinal transplant. CDR3s include the opening cysteine and the closing phenylalanine or tryptophan. Fields, in order: D gene, J gene, clone size, V gene, CDR3 protein, CDR3 DNA. D genes are given only for firm matches. For some rows the clone size is stated as once, few or many, or as a class when expanded; others skip it.

D gene: TRBD2
J gene: TRBJ2-7
clone size: NA
V gene: TRBV4-3
CDR3 protein: CASSSRTSGVDEQYF
CDR3 DNA: TGCGCCAGCAGCTCGCGGACTAGCGGGGTTGACGAGCAGTACTTC

D gene: NA
J gene: TRBJ1-1
clone size: few
V gene: TRBV11-2
CDR3 protein: CASSLTGQLFNTEAFF
CDR3 DNA: TGTGCCAGCAGCTTAACTGGACAGCTCTTCAACACTGAAGCTTTCTTT

D gene: NA
J gene: TRBJ1-1
clone size: few
V gene: TRBV7-3
CDR3 protein: CASSLMGGAMNTEAFF
CDR3 DNA: TGTGCCAGCAGCCTGATGGGAGGGGCCATGAACACTGAAGCTTTCTTT

D gene: NA
J gene: TRBJ2-6
clone size: few
V gene: TRBV5-4
CDR3 protein: CASSLPGSGANVLTF
CDR3 DNA: TGTGCCAGCAGCTTGCCGGGCTCTGGGGCCAACGTCCTGACTTTC

D gene: NA
J gene: TRBJ2-5
clone size: large
V gene: TRBV20-1
CDR3 protein: CSASGQETQYF
CDR3 DNA: TGCAGTGCGAGCGGCCAAGAGACCCAGTACTTC

D gene: NA
J gene: TRBJ2-2
clone size: few
V gene: TRBV29-1
CDR3 protein: CSVEWRAAGELFF
CDR3 DNA: TGCAGCGTTGAATGGCGGGCGGCCGGGGAGCTGTTTTTT

D gene: NA
J gene: TRBJ1-2
clone size: medium-sized
V gene: TRBV5-1
CDR3 protein: CASSFGVNYGYTF
CDR3 DNA: TGCGCCAGCAGCTTCGGGGTTAACTATGGCTACACCTTC

D gene: TRBD2
J gene: TRBJ2-2
clone size: NA
V gene: TRBV28
CDR3 protein: CASSPPAGVVTGELFF
CDR3 DNA: TGTGCCAGCAGCCCTCCAGCGGGAGTGGTCACCGGGGAGCTGTTTTTT

D gene: NA
J gene: TRBJ2-1
clone size: medium-sized
V gene: TRBV7-9
CDR3 protein: CASSLRGTYNEQFF
CDR3 DNA: TGTGCCAGCAGCTTAAGAGGTACCTACAATGAGCAGTTCTTC

D gene: TRBD1
J gene: TRBJ1-5
clone size: medium-sized
V gene: TRBV5-1
CDR3 protein: CASSLRTGGNQPQHF
CDR3 DNA: TGCGCCAGCAGCTTGAGGACAGGGGGTAATCAGCCCCAGCATTTT

D gene: TRBD2
J gene: TRBJ2-3
clone size: NA
V gene: TRBV5-1
CDR3 protein: CASSLGLAATSTDTQYF
CDR3 DNA: TGCGCCAGCAGCTTGGGACTAGCGGCAACTAGCACAGATACGCAGTATTTT

D gene: NA
J gene: TRBJ1-1
clone size: NA
V gene: TRBV19
CDR3 protein: CASLSAGFATEAFF
CDR3 DNA: TGTGCCAGTCTATCGGCGGGGTTCGCCACTGAAGCTTTCTTT

D gene: NA
J gene: TRBJ1-2
clone size: few
V gene: TRBV5-1
CDR3 protein: CASSLDKSYGYTF
CDR3 DNA: TGCGCCAGCAGCTTGGACAAGTCTTATGGCTACACCTTC

D gene: NA
J gene: TRBJ1-1
clone size: NA
V gene: TRBV19
CDR3 protein: CASSIGGLNTEAFF
CDR3 DNA: TGTGCCAGTAGTATAGGGGGCCTGAACACTGAAGCTTTCTTT

D gene: NA
J gene: TRBJ2-2
clone size: NA
V gene: TRBV4-2
CDR3 protein: CASSPRQSGTGELFF
CDR3 DNA: TGTGCCAGCAGCCCTCGCCAGAGCGGGACCGGGGAGCTGTTTTTT

D gene: NA
J gene: TRBJ2-5
clone size: NA
V gene: TRBV5-1
CDR3 protein: CASRFYAPETQYF
CDR3 DNA: TGCGCCAGCAGATTTTATGCGCCGGAGACCCAGTACTTC

D gene: NA
J gene: TRBJ1-5
clone size: medium-sized
V gene: TRBV30
CDR3 protein: CAWSARGNQPQHF
CDR3 DNA: TGTGCCTGGAGTGCAAGGGGGAATCAGCCCCAGCATTTT

D gene: TRBD1
J gene: TRBJ2-5
clone size: medium-sized
V gene: TRBV5-6
CDR3 protein: CASSLGQGRVQYF
CDR3 DNA: TGTGCCAGCAGCTTGGGACAGGGGCGGGTTCAGTACTTC

D gene: NA
J gene: TRBJ2-2
clone size: NA
V gene: TRBV6-5
CDR3 protein: CASSLLGGTGELFF
CDR3 DNA: TGTGCCAGCAGCCTGCTAGGTGGCACCGGGGAGCTGTTTTTT

D gene: NA
J gene: TRBJ2-3
clone size: NA
V gene: TRBV7-8
CDR3 protein: CASSITGSTDTQYF
CDR3 DNA: TGTGCCAGCAGCATAACAGGTAGCACAGATACGCAGTATTTT

D gene: NA
J gene: TRBJ2-7
clone size: NA
V gene: TRBV4-1
CDR3 protein: CASSQGPVVTGAYEQYF
CDR3 DNA: TGCGCCAGCAGCCAAGGTCCCGTCGTGACAGGAGCCTACGAGCAGTACTTC

D gene: NA
J gene: TRBJ1-1
clone size: NA
V gene: TRBV18
CDR3 protein: CASSPSTGVNTEAFF
CDR3 DNA: TGTGCCAGCTCACCATCCACGGGGGTGAACACTGAAGCTTTCTTT

D gene: NA
J gene: TRBJ1-6
clone size: NA
V gene: TRBV18
CDR3 protein: CASSPPDPKRTLHF
CDR3 DNA: TGTGCCAGCTCACCACCCGATCCTAAGCGCACCCTCCACTTT

D gene: TRBD2
J gene: TRBJ2-7
clone size: few
V gene: TRBV7-8
CDR3 protein: CASSLGLAGGNLRQYF
CDR3 DNA: TGTGCCAGCAGCTTAGGGCTAGCGGGAGGAAATCTTAGGCAGTACTTC

D gene: NA
J gene: TRBJ1-4
clone size: NA
V gene: TRBV7-2
CDR3 protein: CASSLTSGVGKLFF
CDR3 DNA: TGTGCCAGCAGCTTAACCTCGGGGGTGGGAAAACTGTTTTTT

D gene: TRBD1
J gene: TRBJ2-7
clone size: NA
V gene: TRBV11-3
CDR3 protein: CASSFSGQGYEQYF
CDR3 DNA: TGTGCCAGCAGCTTCTCGGGACAGGGATACGAGCAGTACTTC

D gene: TRBD2
J gene: TRBJ2-5
clone size: NA
V gene: TRBV11-2
CDR3 protein: CASSSGLAGGPQETQYF
CDR3 DNA: TGTGCCAGCAGCTCTGGACTAGCGGGAGGGCCCCAAGAGACCCAGTACTTC

D gene: TRBD1
J gene: TRBJ2-7
clone size: NA
V gene: TRBV28
CDR3 protein: CASRGQGAFSYEQYF
CDR3 DNA: TGTGCCAGCAGAGGACAGGGGGCATTTTCCTACGAGCAGTACTTC

D gene: TRBD2
J gene: TRBJ2-7
clone size: NA
V gene: TRBV27
CDR3 protein: CASSLTSGRWNEQYF
CDR3 DNA: TGTGCCAGCAGTCTAACTAGCGGGAGGTGGAACGAGCAGTACTTC

D gene: TRBD1
J gene: TRBJ1-2
clone size: NA
V gene: TRBV4-2
CDR3 protein: CASSYRGQGNYGYTF
CDR3 DNA: TGTGCCAGCAGCTATCGAGGACAGGGGAACTATGGCTACACCTTC

D gene: NA
J gene: TRBJ2-7
clone size: NA
V gene: TRBV29-1
CDR3 protein: CSVEAPEDYEQYF
CDR3 DNA: TGCAGCGTTGAAGCACCGGAGGACTACGAGCAGTACTTC

D gene: TRBD2
J gene: TRBJ2-7
clone size: medium-sized
V gene: TRBV6-6
CDR3 protein: CASTSGGDPYEQYF
CDR3 DNA: TGTGCCAGCACAAGTGGGGGGGACCCCTACGAGCAGTACTTC

D gene: TRBD1
J gene: TRBJ2-7
clone size: NA
V gene: TRBV11-2
CDR3 protein: CASGRDRVSYEQYF
CDR3 DNA: TGTGCCAGCGGCCGGGACAGGGTCTCCTACGAGCAGTACTTC